Detailed here is one T cell receptor beta chain. Original processing methods: Amplification from reference gene primers served as the basis for estimated nucleated cell counts. Profiling relied on immunoSEQ multiplex PCR, and the TCRdb table lists in-frame clones only, not all of them. V and J calls plus clone size are reproduced from that table; the DNA served to infer D and trimming. The table shows about 56,000 clones, with less than 90% occurring only once. These data are taken from a study of blood T cell repertoires in COVID-19. Across the study: Acute and convalescent COVID-19 samples came from the United States, Italy and Spain. PBMCs, B-cell-depleted T cells, or T cells provided the cDNA or gDNA that made up the material.

The germline V gene has CDR1 SGHTA and CDR2 FQGNSA. V was cut by 6 bases and J by 13 bases, with 15 bases left in between. This CDR3 comprises 11 residues. Specimen: peripheral blood. This chain joins TRBV7-2 and TRBJ2-5; D remains ambiguous. This receptor was taken from a woman older than 75 with acute or convalescent COVID-19. The CDR3 loop reads CASSSLGVTYF. The CDR3 nucleotides are TGTGCCAGCAGTTCCTTAGGAGTAACGTACTTC.